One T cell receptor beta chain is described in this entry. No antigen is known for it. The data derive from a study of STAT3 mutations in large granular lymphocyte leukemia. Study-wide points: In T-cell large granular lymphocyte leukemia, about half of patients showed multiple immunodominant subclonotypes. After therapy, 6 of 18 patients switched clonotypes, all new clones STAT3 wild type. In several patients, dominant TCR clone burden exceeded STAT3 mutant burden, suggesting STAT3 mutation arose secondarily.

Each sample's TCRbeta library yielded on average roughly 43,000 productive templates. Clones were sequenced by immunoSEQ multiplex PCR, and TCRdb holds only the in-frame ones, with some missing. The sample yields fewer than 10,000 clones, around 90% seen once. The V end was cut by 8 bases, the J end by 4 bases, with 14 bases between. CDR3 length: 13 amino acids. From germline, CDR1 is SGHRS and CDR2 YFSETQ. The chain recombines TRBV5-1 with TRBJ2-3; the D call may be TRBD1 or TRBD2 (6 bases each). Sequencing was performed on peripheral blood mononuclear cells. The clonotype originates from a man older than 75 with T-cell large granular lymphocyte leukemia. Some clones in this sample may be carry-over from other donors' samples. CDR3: CASEMGGSDTQYF. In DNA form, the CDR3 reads TGCGCCAGTGAAATGGGGGGCTCAGATACGCAGTATTTT.